This T cell receptor (beta chain) was retrieved from a study of T cells in localized non-small cell lung cancer. Here immunoSEQ multiplex PCR was the method, and the copy in TCRdb shows in-frame clones only, minus some. The sample comprises about 18,000 clones, approximately 83% of which are singletons, and about 25% rests with the top ten. This CDR3 region has 14 residues. Trimming removed 7 bases from V and 4 bases from J; junction bases left unmatched: 7. Germline V gene sequence: CDR1 MNHNS, CDR2 SASEGT. The chain employs TRBV6-1 and TRBJ1-5, with TRBD1 matching 7 bases. The clonotype comes from a female donor older than 55 with stage I lung adenocarcinoma. The specimen was peripheral blood, collected before any cancer treatment. Here the CDR3 reads CASNPTGTNQPQHF. Written as DNA, the CDR3 is TGTGCCAGCAACCCGACAGGGACAAATCAGCCCCAGCATTTT.